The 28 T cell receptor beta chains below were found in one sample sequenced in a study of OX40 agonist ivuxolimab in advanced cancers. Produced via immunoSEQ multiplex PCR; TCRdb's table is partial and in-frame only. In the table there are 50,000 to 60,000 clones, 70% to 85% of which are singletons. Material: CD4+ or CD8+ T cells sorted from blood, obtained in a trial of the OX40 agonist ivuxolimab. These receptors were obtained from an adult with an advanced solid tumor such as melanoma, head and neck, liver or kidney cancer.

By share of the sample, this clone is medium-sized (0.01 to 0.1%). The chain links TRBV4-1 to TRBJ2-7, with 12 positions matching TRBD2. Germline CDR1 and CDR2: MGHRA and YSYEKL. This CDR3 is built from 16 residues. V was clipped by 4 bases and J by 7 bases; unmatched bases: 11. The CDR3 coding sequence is TGCGCCAGCAGCCTTTCCCCGGGACTAGCGGGTGAAGAGCAGTACTTC. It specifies CASSLSPGLAGEEQYF.

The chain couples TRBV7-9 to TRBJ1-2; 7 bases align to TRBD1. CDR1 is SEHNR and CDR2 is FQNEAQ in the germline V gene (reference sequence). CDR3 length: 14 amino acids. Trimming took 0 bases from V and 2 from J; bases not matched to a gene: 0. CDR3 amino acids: CASSLAGGNYGYTF. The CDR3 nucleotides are TGTGCCAGCAGCTTAGCAGGGGGCAACTATGGCTACACCTTC. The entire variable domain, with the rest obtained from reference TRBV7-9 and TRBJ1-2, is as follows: DTGVSQNPRHKITKRGQNVTFRCDPISEHNRLYWYRQTLGQGPEFLTYFQNEAQLEKSRLLSDRFSAERPKGSFSTLEIQRTEQGDSAMYLCASSLAGGNYGYTFGSGTRLTVV.

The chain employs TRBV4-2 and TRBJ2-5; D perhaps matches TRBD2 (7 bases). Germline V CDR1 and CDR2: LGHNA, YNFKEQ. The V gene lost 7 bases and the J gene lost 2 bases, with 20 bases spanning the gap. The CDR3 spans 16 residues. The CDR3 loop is CASKGIGGANQETQYF. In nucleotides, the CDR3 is TGTGCCAGCAAGGGCATTGGGGGGGCCAATCAAGAGACCCAGTACTTC.

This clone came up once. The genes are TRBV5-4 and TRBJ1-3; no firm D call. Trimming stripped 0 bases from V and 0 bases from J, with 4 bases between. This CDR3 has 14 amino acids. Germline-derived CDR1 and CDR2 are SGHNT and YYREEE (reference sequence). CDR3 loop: CASSLDLSGNTIYF. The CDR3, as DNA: TGTGCCAGCAGCTTGGATCTCTCTGGAAACACCATATATTTT. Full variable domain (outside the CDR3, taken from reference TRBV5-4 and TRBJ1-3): ETGVTQSPTHLIKTRGQQVTLRCSSQSGHNTVSWYQQALGQGPQFIFQYYREEENGRGNFPPRFSGLQFPNYSSELNVNALELDDSALYLCASSLDLSGNTIYFGEGSWLTVV.

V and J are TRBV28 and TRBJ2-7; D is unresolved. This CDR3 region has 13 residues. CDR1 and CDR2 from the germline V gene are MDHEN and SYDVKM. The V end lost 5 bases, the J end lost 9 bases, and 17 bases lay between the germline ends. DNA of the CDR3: TGTGCCAGCAGTCCAACCGTGAGCCGAGGGCAGTACTTC. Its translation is CASSPTVSRGQYF.

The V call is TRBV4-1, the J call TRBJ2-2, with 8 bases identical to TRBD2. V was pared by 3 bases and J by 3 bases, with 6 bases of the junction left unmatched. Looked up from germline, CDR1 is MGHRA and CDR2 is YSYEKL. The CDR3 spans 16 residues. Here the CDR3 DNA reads TGCGCCAGCAGCCAGATAGCGGGGTCAGACACCGGGGAGCTGTTTTTT. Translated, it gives CASSQIAGSDTGELFF.

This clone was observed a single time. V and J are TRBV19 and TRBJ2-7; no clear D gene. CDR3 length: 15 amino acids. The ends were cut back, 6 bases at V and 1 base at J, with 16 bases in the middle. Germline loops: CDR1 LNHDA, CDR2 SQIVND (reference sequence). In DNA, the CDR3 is TGTGCCAGTAGCGCTATCCTCTCGGGTTCCTACGAGCAGTACTTC. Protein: CASSAILSGSYEQYF.

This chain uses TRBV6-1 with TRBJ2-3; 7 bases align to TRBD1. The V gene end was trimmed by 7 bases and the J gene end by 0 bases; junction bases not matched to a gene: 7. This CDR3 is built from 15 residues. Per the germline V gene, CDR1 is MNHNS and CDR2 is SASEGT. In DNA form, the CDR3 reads TGTGCCAGCAATCCCGGGACAGCTAGCACAGATACGCAGTATTTT. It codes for CASNPGTASTDTQYF.

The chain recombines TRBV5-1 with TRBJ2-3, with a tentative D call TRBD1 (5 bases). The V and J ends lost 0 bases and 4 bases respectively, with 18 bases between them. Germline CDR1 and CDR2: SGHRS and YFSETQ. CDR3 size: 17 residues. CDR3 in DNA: TGCGCCAGCAGCTTGGGACATTGGGGCGTCCGGCCAGATACGCAGTATTTT. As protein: CASSLGHWGVRPDTQYF.

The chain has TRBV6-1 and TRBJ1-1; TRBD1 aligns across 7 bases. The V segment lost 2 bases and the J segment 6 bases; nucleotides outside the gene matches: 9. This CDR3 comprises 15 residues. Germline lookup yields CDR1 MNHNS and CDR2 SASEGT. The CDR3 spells CASSELPGGLAEAFF. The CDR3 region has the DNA TGTGCCAGCAGTGAACTTCCAGGGGGACTCGCTGAAGCTTTCTTT.

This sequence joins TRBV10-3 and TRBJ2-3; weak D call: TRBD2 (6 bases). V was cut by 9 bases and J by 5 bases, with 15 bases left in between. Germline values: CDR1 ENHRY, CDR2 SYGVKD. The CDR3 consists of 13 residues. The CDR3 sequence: CAMGSGGIDTQYF. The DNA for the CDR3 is TGTGCCATGGGTAGCGGTGGGATAGATACGCAGTATTTT.

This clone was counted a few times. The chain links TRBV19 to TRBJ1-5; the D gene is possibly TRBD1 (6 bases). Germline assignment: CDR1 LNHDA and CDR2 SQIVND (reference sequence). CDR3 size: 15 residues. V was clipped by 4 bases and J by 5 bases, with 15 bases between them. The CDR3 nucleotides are TGTGCCAGTAGTAGATGGGCAGGGGAGGATCAGCCCCAGCATTTT. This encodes CASSRWAGEDQPQHF.

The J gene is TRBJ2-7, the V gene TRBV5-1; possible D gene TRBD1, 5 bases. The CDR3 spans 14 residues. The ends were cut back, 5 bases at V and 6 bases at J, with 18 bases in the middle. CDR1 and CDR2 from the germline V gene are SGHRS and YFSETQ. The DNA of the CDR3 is TGCGCCAGCAGGGTTTATTTCAGGGCTTTCGAGCAGTACTTC. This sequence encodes CASRVYFRAFEQYF.

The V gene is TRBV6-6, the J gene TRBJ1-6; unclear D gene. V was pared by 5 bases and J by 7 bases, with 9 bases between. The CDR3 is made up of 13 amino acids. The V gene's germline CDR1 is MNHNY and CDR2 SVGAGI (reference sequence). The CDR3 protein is CASSLVQNSPLHF. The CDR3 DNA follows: TGTGCCAGCAGTCTCGTCCAGAATTCACCCCTCCACTTT.

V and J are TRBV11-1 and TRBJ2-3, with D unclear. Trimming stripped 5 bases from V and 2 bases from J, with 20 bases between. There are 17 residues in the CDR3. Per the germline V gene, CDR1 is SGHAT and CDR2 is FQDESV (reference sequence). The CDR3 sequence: CASSPTTRLLNTDTQYF. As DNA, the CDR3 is TGTGCCAGCAGCCCGACCACGCGCCTCTTAAACACAGATACGCAGTATTTT.

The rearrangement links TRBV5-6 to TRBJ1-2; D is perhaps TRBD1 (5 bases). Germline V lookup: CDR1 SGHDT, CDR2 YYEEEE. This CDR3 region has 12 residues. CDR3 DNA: TGTGGCAGGGAGCGAGCTAACTATGGCTACACCTTC. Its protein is CGRERANYGYTF.

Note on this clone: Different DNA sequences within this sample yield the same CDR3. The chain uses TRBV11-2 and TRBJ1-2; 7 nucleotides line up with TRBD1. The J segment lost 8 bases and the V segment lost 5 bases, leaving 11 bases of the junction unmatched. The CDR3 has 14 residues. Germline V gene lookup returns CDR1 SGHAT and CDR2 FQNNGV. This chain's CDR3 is CASSLSTGVQGYTF. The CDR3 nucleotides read TGTGCCAGCAGCCTATCCACAGGGGTACAAGGCTACACCTTC.

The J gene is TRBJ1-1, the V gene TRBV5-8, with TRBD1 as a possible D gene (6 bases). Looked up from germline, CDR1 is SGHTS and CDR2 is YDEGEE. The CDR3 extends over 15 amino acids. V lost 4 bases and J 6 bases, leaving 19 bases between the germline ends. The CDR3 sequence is CASSPVHAGGAEAFF. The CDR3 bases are TGTGCCAGCAGCCCGGTACACGCGGGGGGCGCTGAAGCTTTCTTT. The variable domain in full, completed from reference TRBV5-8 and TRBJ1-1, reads EAGVTQSPTHLIKTRGQQATLRCSPISGHTSVYWYQQALGLGLQFLLWYDEGEERNRGNFPPRFSGRQFPNYSSELNVNALELEDSALYLCASSPVHAGGAEAFFGQGTRLTVV.

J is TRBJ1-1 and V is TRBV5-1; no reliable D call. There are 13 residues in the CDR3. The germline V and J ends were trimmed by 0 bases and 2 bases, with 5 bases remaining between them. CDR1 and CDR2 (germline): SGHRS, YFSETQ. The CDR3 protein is CASSLEGNTEAFF. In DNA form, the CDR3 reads TGCGCCAGCAGCTTGGAGGGAAACACTGAAGCTTTCTTT.

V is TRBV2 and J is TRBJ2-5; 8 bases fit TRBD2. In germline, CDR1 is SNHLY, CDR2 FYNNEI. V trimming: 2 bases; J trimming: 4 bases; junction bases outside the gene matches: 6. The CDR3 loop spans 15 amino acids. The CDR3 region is CASSERAGEGETQYF. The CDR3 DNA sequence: TGTGCCAGCAGTGAACGAGCGGGAGAAGGAGAGACCCAGTACTTC.

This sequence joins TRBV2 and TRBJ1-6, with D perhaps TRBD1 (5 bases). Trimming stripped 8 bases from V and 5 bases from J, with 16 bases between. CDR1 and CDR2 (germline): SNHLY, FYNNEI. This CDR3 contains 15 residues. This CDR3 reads CASCETQGNNSPLHF. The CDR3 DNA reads TGTGCCAGCTGCGAGACGCAGGGCAATAATTCACCCCTCCACTTT. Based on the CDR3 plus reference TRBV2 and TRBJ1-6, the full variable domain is EPEVTQTPSHQVTQMGQEVILRCVPISNHLYFYWYRQILGQKVEFLVSFYNNEISEKSEIFDDQFSVERPDGSNFTLKIRSTKLEDSAMYFCASCETQGNNSPLHFGNGTRLTVT.

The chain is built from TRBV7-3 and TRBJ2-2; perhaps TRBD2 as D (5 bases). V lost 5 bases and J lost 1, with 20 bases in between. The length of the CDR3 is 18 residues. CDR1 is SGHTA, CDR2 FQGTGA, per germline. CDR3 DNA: TGTGCCAGCAGCCCCCGGGATTTTTTTAAAGAGAACACCGGGGAGCTGTTTTTT. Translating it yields CASSPRDFFKENTGELFF.

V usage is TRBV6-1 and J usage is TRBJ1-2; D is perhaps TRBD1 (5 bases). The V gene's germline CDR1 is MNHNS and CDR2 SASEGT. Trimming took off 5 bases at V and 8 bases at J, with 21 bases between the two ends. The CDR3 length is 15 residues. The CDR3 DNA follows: TGTGCCAGCAGTTCGCGAGTAGCGGACGGGGGAGGCTACACCTTC. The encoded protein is CASSSRVADGGGYTF.

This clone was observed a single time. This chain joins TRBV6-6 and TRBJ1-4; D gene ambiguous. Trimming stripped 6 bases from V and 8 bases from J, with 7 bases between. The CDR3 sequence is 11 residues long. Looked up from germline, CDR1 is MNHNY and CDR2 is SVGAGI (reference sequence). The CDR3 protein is CASRRKEKLFF. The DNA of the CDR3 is TGTGCCAGCAGAAGGAAGGAAAAACTGTTTTTT.

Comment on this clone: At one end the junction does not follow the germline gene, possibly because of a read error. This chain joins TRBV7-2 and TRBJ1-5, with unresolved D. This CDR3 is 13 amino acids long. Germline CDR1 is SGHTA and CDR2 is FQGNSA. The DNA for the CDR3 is TGTGCCAGCAGCTTAGAAATCGCTCACCCATTGTATTTT. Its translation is CASSLEIAHPLYF.

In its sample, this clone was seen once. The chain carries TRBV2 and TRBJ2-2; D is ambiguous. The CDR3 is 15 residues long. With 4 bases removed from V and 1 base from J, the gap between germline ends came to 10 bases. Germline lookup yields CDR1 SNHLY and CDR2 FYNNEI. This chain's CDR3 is CASSVKKRNTGELFF. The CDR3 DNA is TGTGCCAGCAGTGTCAAGAAACGGAACACCGGGGAGCTGTTTTTT.

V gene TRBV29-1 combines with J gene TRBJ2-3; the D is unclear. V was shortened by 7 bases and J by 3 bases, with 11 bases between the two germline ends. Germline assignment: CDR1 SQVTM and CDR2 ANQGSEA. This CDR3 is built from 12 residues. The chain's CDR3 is CSGTRDTDTQYF. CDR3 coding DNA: TGCAGCGGGACCCGAGATACAGATACGCAGTATTTT.

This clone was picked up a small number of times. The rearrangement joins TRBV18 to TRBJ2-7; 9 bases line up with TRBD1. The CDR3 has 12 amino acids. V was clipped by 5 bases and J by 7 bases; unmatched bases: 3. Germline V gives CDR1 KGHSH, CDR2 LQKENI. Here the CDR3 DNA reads TGTGCCAGCTCATACAGGGGGCGTGAGCAGTACTTC. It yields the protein CASSYRGREQYF.